These T cell receptor beta chains were read from a single sample in a study of CD8+ T cells in alopecia areata. TCRdb's copy holds only in-frame clones and misses some; the assay was immunoSEQ multiplex PCR. The top ten clones hold 6% to 7% of a sample with 150,000 or so clones, roughly 48% of them seen once. The specimen was CD4+ T cells sorted from blood. These receptors came from a human donor with alopecia areata. CDR3s include the opening cysteine and the closing phenylalanine or tryptophan. Each record gives: clone size, V gene, J gene, D gene, CDR3 DNA, CDR3 protein. A D gene is named only where the DNA matches it firmly. Not all rows give a size; the values are once, few, many and, for expanded clones, a class.

>few|TRBV14|TRBJ2-7|.
TGTGCCAGCAGCCAAGATAGCAGGAAGTCCTACGAGCAGTACTTC
CASSQDSRKSYEQYF
>few|TRBV7-2|TRBJ2-2|.
TGTGCCAGCAGCTTAAGGAAGAACACCGGGGAGCTGTTTTTT
CASSLRKNTGELFF
>few|TRBV29-1|TRBJ2-7|.
TGCAGCGTTGATGGAGGGGCCCACTACGAGCAGTACTTC
CSVDGGAHYEQYF
>.|TRBV11-2|TRBJ2-1|TRBD1
TGTGCCAGCAGTTCTCTCCGGGACAGGGGGCGAAATGAGCAGTTCTTC
CASSSLRDRGRNEQFF
>.|TRBV28|TRBJ1-5|TRBD1
TGTGCCAGCAGTCGCGGGACAGGGGCAGTTCAGCCCCAGCATTTT
CASSRGTGAVQPQHF
>.|TRBV2|TRBJ2-7|.
TGTGCCAGCGCCGCGAGGGGGGCGGTGTACGAGCAGTACTTC
CASAARGAVYEQYF
>.|TRBV28|TRBJ2-3|.
TGTGCCAGTGCCACCGGGAGAGATACGCAGTATTTT
CASATGRDTQYF
>.|TRBV29-1|TRBJ2-1|.
TGCAGCGTTGAGGGGGACAACTACAATGAGCAGTTCTTC
CSVEGDNYNEQFF
>few|TRBV29-1|TRBJ1-5|TRBD1
TGCAGCGCTAGGACAGGGGATCAGCCCCAGCATTTT
CSARTGDQPQHF
>few|TRBV28|TRBJ2-2|.
TGTGCCAGCAGTTTAAGCCGCCAAGAGCTGTTTTTT
CASSLSRQELFF
>.|TRBV2|TRBJ1-2|.
TGTGCCAGCAGTGCACAGGGCGTCGAAGTTCCTGGCTACACCTTC
CASSAQGVEVPGYTF
>.|TRBV7-8|TRBJ2-1|.
TGTGCCAGCAGCTTAATCAATGAGCAGTTCTTC
CASSLINEQFF
>.|TRBV28|TRBJ2-2|.
TGTGCCAGCACCCTGGGTATCGGGGACACCGGGGAGCTGTTTTTT
CASTLGIGDTGELFF
>.|TRBV20-1|TRBJ2-5|.
TGCAGTGCTAGGACCCGGGAGACCCAGTACTTC
CSARTRETQYF
>.|TRBV11-2|TRBJ1-5|.
TGTGCCAGCAGCTTATCAGGGAGCCAGCCCCAGCATTTT
CASSLSGSQPQHF
>.|TRBV29-1|TRBJ2-1|.
TGCAGCGTTGCTAGTAATGCCCACAATGAGCAGTTCTTC
CSVASNAHNEQFF
>.|TRBV29-1|TRBJ2-7|TRBD1
TGCAGCGTCCCGAAACAGGGGGCTCTCGTCGAGCAGTACTTC
CSVPKQGALVEQYF
>.|TRBV27|TRBJ2-3|.
TGTGCCAGCAGTTTACGGAGCTTCGGCACAGATACGCAGTATTTT
CASSLRSFGTDTQYF
>.|TRBV6-5|TRBJ2-3|.
TGTGCCAGCAGTTACTCGGAAAGCACAGATACGCAGTATTTT
CASSYSESTDTQYF
>.|TRBV11-2|TRBJ2-7|.
TGTGCCAGCAGCTTAGTCCCGTCCTACGAGCAGTACTTC
CASSLVPSYEQYF
>few|TRBV18|TRBJ1-2|.
TGTGCCAGCTCACCAGCGGTCGGGGACATGGTCCGGGGCTACACCTTC
CASSPAVGDMVRGYTF
>few|TRBV19|TRBJ1-1|.
TGTGCCAGTAGTTCCCGGGCCGTCGGAACTACTGAAGCTTTCTTT
CASSSRAVGTTEAFF
>.|TRBV5-6|TRBJ1-5|.
TGTGCCAGCAGCTCGGGTGGGGCCAATCAGCCCCAGCATTTT
CASSSGGANQPQHF
>few|TRBV7-2|TRBJ2-3|.
TGTGCCAGCAGCTCTTACACAGATACGCAGTATTTT
CASSSYTDTQYF
>.|TRBV5-4|TRBJ1-2|.
TGTGCCAGCAGCCTGGAAACAAATAACTATGGCTACACCTTC
CASSLETNNYGYTF
>.|TRBV28|TRBJ1-2|.
TGTGCCAGCAGTTTATCCGAACTGGGGTATGGCTACACCTTC
CASSLSELGYGYTF
>.|TRBV11-2|TRBJ2-5|.
TGTGCCAGCAGCCCGCGGTTCCGAGAGACCCAGTACTTC
CASSPRFRETQYF
>.|TRBV4-1|TRBJ2-7|TRBD1
TGCGCCAGCAGCCAGACAGGGATGGGTTCTCAGGACTACGAGCAGTACTTC
CASSQTGMGSQDYEQYF
>few|TRBV27|TRBJ2-1|TRBD1
TGTGCCAGCAGTTTTGGGACAGGGGGCCACAATGAGCAGTTCTTC
CASSFGTGGHNEQFF
>.|TRBV7-9|TRBJ2-3|.
TGTGCCAGCAGCTTAGCGGGAGCGTCAGATACGCAGTATTTT
CASSLAGASDTQYF
>.|TRBV5-1|TRBJ2-1|.
TGCGCCAGCAGCACCTCTCAGAACTATGAGCAGTTCTTC
CASSTSQNYEQFF
>.|TRBV2|TRBJ2-1|.
TGTGCCAGCAATTGGACGCCATACAATGAGCAGTTCTTC
CASNWTPYNEQFF
>.|TRBV7-9|TRBJ1-2|TRBD1
TGTGCCAGCAGCCCTGGACAGGGAACCCGTTATGGCTACACCTTC
CASSPGQGTRYGYTF
>.|TRBV2|TRBJ1-2|TRBD1
TGTGCCAGCAGTGTGGGACAGGCCTCCTATGGCTACACCTTC
CASSVGQASYGYTF
>.|TRBV9|TRBJ1-1|.
TGTGCCAGCAGCGTAGTAACGGGGAACACTGAAGCTTTCTTT
CASSVVTGNTEAFF
>.|TRBV29-1|TRBJ2-3|TRBD1
TGCAGCGTCCGCAAGGGACAGACCACAGATACGCAGTATTTT
CSVRKGQTTDTQYF
>.|TRBV28|TRBJ2-4|.
TGTGCCAGCAGTTTCACCACGGCGGGACTCCGGAACATTCAGTACTTC
CASSFTTAGLRNIQYF
>.|TRBV5-1|TRBJ2-1|.
TGCGCCAGCAGCTCCCGACGCTCCTACAATGAGCAGTTCTTC
CASSSRRSYNEQFF
>few|TRBV28|TRBJ2-3|TRBD2
TGTGCCACCATAGCGGGAGAGCGGGGCACAGATACGCAGTATTTT
CATIAGERGTDTQYF
>.|TRBV29-1|TRBJ1-1|TRBD1
TGCAGCTTTGTCCCGGGACAGGGACTTGTCGTGACTGAAGCTTTCTTT
CSFVPGQGLVVTEAFF
>.|TRBV4-1|TRBJ2-2|.
TGCGCCAGCAGCCAAGAAGGGGTTGTCGGGGAGCTGTTTTTT
CASSQEGVVGELFF
>.|TRBV19|TRBJ1-1|.
TGTGCCAGTATCCCACACGGTAGTTCGACTGAAGCTTTCTTT
CASIPHGSSTEAFF
>few|TRBV29-1|TRBJ2-7|.
TGCAGCGTTGGGAGACATTCCTACGAGCAGTACTTC
CSVGRHSYEQYF
>few|TRBV7-9|TRBJ1-1|.
TGTGCCAGCAGCTTGGGGGGATCTACTGAAGCTTTCTTT
CASSLGGSTEAFF